A single T cell receptor beta chain is shown here with its context. The data originate from a study of blood T cell repertoires in COVID-19. In the study overall: COVID-19 samples from acute and convalescent phases originated in the United States, Italy and Spain. T cells, B-cell-depleted T cells, or PBMCs provided the cDNA or gDNA that served as material.

Per the original methods: Amplifying reference gene primers gave estimates of nucleated cell counts. Method: immunoSEQ multiplex PCR; TCRdb's copy keeps in-frame clones and lacks some. V and J calls and clone size are those listed in that table; D and trimming were worked out from the DNA. The sample has about 260,000 clones, roughly four fifths seen once. The ends lost 5 bases at V and 9 bases at J; junction bases unmatched: 7. The CDR3 spans 15 residues. Germline loops: CDR1 LNHDA, CDR2 SQIVND (reference sequence). This receptor was taken from a woman in her forties or fifties who had recovered from COVID-19. V and J are TRBV19 and TRBJ1-6, with 10 bases fitting TRBD1. The sequenced sample consisted of peripheral blood. The CDR3 spells CASSAEDRGSSPLHF. The CDR3 DNA follows: TGTGCCAGTAGTGCCGAGGACAGGGGGTCTTCACCCCTCCACTTT.